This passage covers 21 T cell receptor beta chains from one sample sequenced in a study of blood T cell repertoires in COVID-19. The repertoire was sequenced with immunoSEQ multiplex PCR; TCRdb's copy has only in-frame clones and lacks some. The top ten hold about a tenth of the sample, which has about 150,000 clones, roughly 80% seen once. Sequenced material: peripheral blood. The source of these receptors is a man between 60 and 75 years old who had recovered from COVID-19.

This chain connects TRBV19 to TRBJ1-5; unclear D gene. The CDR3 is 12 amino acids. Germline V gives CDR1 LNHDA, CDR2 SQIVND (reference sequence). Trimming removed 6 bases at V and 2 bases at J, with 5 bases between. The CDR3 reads CASRGGNQPQHF. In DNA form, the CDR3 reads TGTGCCAGTAGGGGAGGCAATCAGCCCCAGCATTTT.

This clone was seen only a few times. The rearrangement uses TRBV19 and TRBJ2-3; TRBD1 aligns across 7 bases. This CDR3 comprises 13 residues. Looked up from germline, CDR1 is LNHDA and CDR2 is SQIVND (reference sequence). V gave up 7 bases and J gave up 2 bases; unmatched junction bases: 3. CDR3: CASKQGPTDTQYF. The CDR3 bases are TGTGCCAGTAAACAGGGGCCCACAGATACGCAGTATTTT.

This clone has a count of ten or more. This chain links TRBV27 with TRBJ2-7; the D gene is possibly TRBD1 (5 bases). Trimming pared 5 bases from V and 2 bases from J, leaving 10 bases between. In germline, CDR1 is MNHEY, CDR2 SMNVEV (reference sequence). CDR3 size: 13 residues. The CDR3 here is CASSLQGAYEQYF. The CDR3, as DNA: TGTGCCAGCAGTCTCCAGGGCGCCTACGAGCAGTACTTC.

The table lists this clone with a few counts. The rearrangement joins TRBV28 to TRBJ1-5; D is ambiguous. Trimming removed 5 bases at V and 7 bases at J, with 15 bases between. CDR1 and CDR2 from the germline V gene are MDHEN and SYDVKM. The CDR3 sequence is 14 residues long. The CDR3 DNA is TGTGCCAGCAGTCCCCCCGCCAGAGGCCAGCCCCAGCATTTT. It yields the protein CASSPPARGQPQHF.

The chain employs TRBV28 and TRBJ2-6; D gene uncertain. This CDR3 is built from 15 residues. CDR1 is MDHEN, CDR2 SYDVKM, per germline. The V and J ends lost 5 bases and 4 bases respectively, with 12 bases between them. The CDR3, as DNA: TGTGCCAGCAGTCTACAGCTCCCCGGGGCCAACGTCCTGACTTTC. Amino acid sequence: CASSLQLPGANVLTF. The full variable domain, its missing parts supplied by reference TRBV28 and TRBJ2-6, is DVKVTQSSRYLVKRTGEKVFLECVQDMDHENMFWYRQDPGLGLRLIYFSYDVKMKEKGDIPEGYSVSREKKERFSLILESASTNQTSMYLCASSLQLPGANVLTFGAGSRLTVL.

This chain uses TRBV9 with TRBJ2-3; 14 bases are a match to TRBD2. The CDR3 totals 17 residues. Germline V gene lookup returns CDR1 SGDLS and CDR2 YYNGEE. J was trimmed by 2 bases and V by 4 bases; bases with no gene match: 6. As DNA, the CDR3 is TGTGCCAGCAGCCCCGGGACTAGCGGGAGAGTCACAGATACGCAGTATTTT. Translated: CASSPGTSGRVTDTQYF. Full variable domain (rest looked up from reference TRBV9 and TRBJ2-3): DSGVTQTPKHLITATGQRVTLRCSPRSGDLSVYWYQQSLDQGLQFLIQYYNGEERAKGNILERFSAQQFPDLHSELNLSSLELGDSALYFCASSPGTSGRVTDTQYFGPGTRLTVL.

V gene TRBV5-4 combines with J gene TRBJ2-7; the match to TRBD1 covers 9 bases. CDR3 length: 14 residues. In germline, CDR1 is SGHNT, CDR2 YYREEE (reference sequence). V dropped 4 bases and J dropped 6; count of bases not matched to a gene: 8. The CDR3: CASSIGTGSPEQYF. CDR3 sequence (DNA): TGTGCCAGCAGCATAGGGACAGGGTCCCCCGAGCAGTACTTC.

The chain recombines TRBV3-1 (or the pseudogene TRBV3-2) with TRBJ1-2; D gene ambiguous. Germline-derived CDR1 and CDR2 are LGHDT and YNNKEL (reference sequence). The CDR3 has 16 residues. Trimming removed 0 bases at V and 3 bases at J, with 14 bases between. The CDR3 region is CASSQDLGRVDYGYTF. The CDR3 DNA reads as TGTGCCAGCAGCCAAGATCTTGGGAGGGTGGACTATGGCTACACCTTC.

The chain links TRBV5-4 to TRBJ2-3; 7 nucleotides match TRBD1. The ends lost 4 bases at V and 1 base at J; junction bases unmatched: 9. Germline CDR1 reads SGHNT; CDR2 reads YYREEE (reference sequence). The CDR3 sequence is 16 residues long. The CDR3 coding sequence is TGTGCCAGCAGCCGTCTTCAGGGGGAAGGCACAGATACGCAGTATTTT. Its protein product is CASSRLQGEGTDTQYF.

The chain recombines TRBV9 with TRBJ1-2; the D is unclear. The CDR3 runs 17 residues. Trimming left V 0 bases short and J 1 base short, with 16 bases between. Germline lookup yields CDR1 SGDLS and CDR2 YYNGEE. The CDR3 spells CASSVGGWSSFNYGYTF. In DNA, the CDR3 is TGTGCCAGCAGCGTAGGAGGGTGGAGTTCCTTTAACTATGGCTACACCTTC.

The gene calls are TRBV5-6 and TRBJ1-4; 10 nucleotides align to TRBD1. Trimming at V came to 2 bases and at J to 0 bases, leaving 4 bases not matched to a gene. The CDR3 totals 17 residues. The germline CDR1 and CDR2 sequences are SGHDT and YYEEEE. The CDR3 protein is CASSLETGGTTNEKLFF. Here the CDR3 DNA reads TGTGCCAGCAGCTTAGAGACAGGGGGCACAACTAATGAAAAACTGTTTTTT.

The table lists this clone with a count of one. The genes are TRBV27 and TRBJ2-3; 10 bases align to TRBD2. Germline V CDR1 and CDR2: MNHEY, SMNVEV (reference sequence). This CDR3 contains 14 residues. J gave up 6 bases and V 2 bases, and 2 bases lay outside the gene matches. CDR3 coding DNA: TGTGCCAGCAGTTTAGGGGGACTAGCGGATACGCAGTATTTT. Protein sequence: CASSLGGLADTQYF.

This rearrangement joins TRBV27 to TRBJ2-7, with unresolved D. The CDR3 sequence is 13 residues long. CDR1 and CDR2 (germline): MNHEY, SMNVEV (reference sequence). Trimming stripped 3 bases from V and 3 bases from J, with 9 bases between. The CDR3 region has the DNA TGTGCCAGCAGTTTCAAGCATAGCTACGAGCAGTACTTC. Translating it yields CASSFKHSYEQYF.

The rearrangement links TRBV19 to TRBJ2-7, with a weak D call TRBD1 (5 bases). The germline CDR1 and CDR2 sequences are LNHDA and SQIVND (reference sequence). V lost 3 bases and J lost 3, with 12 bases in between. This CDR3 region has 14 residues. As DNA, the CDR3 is TGTGCCAGTAGTATGACAGCTACAATCTACGAGCAGTACTTC. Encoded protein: CASSMTATIYEQYF. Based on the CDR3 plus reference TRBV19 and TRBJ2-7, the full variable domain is DGGITQSPKYLFRKEGQNVTLSCEQNLNHDAMYWYRQDPGQGLRLIYYSQIVNDFQKGDIAEGYSVSREKKESFPLTVTSAQKNPTAFYLCASSMTATIYEQYFGPGTRLTVT.

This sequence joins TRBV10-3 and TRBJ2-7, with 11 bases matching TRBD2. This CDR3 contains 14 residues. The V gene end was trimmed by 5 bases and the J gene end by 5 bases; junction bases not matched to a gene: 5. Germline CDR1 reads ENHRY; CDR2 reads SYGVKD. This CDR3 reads CAISNRLAGNEQYF. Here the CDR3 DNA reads TGTGCCATCAGTAATCGACTAGCGGGGAACGAGCAGTACTTC.

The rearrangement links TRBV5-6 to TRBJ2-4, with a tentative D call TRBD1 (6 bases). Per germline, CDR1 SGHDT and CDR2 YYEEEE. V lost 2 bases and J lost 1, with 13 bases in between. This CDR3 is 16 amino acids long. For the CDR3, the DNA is TGTGCCAGCAGCTTCATAGGGCAGGGGGCCAAAAACATTCAGTACTTC. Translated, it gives CASSFIGQGAKNIQYF.

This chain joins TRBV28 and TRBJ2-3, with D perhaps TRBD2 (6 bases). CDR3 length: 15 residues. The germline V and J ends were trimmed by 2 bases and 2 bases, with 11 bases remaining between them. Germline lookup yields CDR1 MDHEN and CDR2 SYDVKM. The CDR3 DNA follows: TGTGCCAGCAGTTTAAGTAGCGGCCACACAGATACGCAGTATTTT. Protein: CASSLSSGHTDTQYF.

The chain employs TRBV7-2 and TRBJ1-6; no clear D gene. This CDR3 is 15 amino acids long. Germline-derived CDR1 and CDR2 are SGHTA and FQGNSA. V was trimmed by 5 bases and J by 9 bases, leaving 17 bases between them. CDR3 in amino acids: CASSQRRQGSSPLHF. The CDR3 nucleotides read TGTGCCAGCAGCCAAAGGCGGCAAGGGAGTTCACCCCTCCACTTT.

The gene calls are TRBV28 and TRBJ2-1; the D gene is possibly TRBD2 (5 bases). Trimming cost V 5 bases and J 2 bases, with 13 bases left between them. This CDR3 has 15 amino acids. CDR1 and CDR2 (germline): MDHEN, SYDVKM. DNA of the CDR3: TGTGCCAGCAGTAAGTCTAGCCTCCCCTACAATGAGCAGTTCTTC. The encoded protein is CASSKSSLPYNEQFF.

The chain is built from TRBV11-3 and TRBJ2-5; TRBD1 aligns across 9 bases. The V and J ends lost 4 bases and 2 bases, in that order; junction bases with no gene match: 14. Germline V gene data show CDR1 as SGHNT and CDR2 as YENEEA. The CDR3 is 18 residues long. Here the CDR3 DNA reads TGTGCCAGCAGCTGGGGCTTGACCGGGACAGGGAATCAAGAGACCCAGTACTTC. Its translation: CASSWGLTGTGNQETQYF.

The CDR3 sequence: CASSSGQGGNTIYF. CDR3 in DNA: TGTGCCAGCAGTTCCGGACAGGGGGGAAACACCATATATTTT. The chain has TRBV28 and TRBJ1-3, with 9 bases lining up with TRBD1. In germline, CDR1 is MDHEN, CDR2 SYDVKM. The CDR3 consists of 14 residues. With 4 bases clipped from V and 4 bases from J, the junction kept 2 bases outside the gene matches.